Listed below are T cell receptor beta chains from one sample, sequenced in a study of T cell responses to AZD1222 COVID-19 vaccine. Clones were sequenced by immunoSEQ multiplex PCR, and TCRdb holds only the in-frame ones, with some missing. The sample lists 110,000 to 150,000 clones; approximately 90% were seen once. The starting material was peripheral blood, obtained on day 0 of AZD1222 vaccination. The receptors stem from an adult in good health. The CDR3 runs from the conserved cysteine through the conserved F or W. Fields, in order: V gene, clone size, D gene, J gene, CDR3 DNA, CDR3 protein. The D gene is left open where the match is weak. Clone size is not always given. Where it is, it says once, few, many or a class for expanded clones.

V: TRBV19; size: once; D: TRBD2; J: TRBJ2-1; DNA: TGTGCCTCTGGTGCTAGCGGGAACAATGAGCAGTTCTTC; CDR3: CASGASGNNEQFF
V: TRBV19; size: NA; D: NA; J: TRBJ1-2; DNA: TGTGCCAGTAGCCCACCGTGGCAGGAAGGCTACACCTTC; CDR3: CASSPPWQEGYTF
V: TRBV28; size: NA; D: NA; J: TRBJ2-5; DNA: TGTGCCAGCAGTCCCTTCACCTGGACAGAAGCACAAGAGACCCAGTACTTC; CDR3: CASSPFTWTEAQETQYF
V: TRBV6-2/TRBV6-3; size: NA; D: NA; J: TRBJ1-5; DNA: TGTGCCAGCAGTTACGGGGGTAATCAGCCCCAGCATTTT; CDR3: CASSYGGNQPQHF
V: TRBV7-6; size: NA; D: TRBD1; J: TRBJ2-7; DNA: TGTGCCAGCAGCTTACCGGGACAGGATTCTTACGAGCAGTACTTC; CDR3: CASSLPGQDSYEQYF
V: TRBV6-1; size: NA; D: TRBD1; J: TRBJ2-2; DNA: TGTGCCAGCAGTGACCCCGGGACAGGGTCGCGGGAGCTGTTTTTT; CDR3: CASSDPGTGSRELFF
V: TRBV19; size: few; D: TRBD1; J: TRBJ1-1; DNA: TGTGCCAGTATTAGGACAGGTTGGACGAACACTGAAGCTTTCTTT; CDR3: CASIRTGWTNTEAFF
V: TRBV7-9; size: NA; D: TRBD2; J: TRBJ2-7; DNA: TGTGCCAGCAGCCTAGGACTAGCGGGGTACTACGAGCAGTACTTC; CDR3: CASSLGLAGYYEQYF
V: TRBV6-5; size: NA; D: TRBD1; J: TRBJ2-5; DNA: TGTGCCAGCAGTTACTCGTCAGGGGGAGAGACGAAGACCCAGTACTTC; CDR3: CASSYSSGGETKTQYF
V: TRBV5-4; size: NA; D: NA; J: TRBJ2-2; DNA: TGTGCCAGCAGCCCACGAGGAACCGGGGAGCTGTTTTTT; CDR3: CASSPRGTGELFF
V: TRBV6-5; size: once; D: NA; J: TRBJ2-2; DNA: TGTGCCAGCACGCCTACCTGGAGATCCACCGGGGAGCTGTTTTTT; CDR3: CASTPTWRSTGELFF
V: TRBV10-3; size: NA; D: TRBD2; J: TRBJ2-3; DNA: TGTGCCATCGCCGCGAGCGGGAGCATCACAGATACGCAGTATTTT; CDR3: CAIAASGSITDTQYF
V: TRBV11-2; size: NA; D: NA; J: TRBJ1-3; DNA: TGTGCCAGCAGCACCACAGGGACCTCTGGAAACACCATATATTTT; CDR3: CASSTTGTSGNTIYF
V: TRBV5-1; size: NA; D: NA; J: TRBJ1-1; DNA: TGCGCCAGCAGCTTGGCCGTGGGAAACACTGAAGCTTTCTTT; CDR3: CASSLAVGNTEAFF
V: TRBV6-4; size: NA; D: NA; J: TRBJ2-1; DNA: TGTGCCAGCAGTGAAGGGGGGTCCTCCTACAATGAGCAGTTCTTC; CDR3: CASSEGGSSYNEQFF
V: TRBV7-2; size: NA; D: NA; J: TRBJ1-2; DNA: TGTGCCAGCAGCTTAGCGCTAGCAGGCTACACCTTC; CDR3: CASSLALAGYTF
V: TRBV28; size: NA; D: NA; J: TRBJ2-1; DNA: TGTGCCAGCAGTTTACCCCTGGGGAATGAGCAGTTCTTC; CDR3: CASSLPLGNEQFF
V: TRBV27; size: NA; D: TRBD1; J: TRBJ1-1; DNA: TGTGCCAGCAGTACCACTCACAGGGGGAGGAACACTGAAGCTTTCTTT; CDR3: CASSTTHRGRNTEAFF
V: TRBV25-1; size: NA; D: NA; J: TRBJ2-5; DNA: TGTGCCAGCAGTGAGGCCGCGTGGCAAGAGACCCAGTACTTC; CDR3: CASSEAAWQETQYF
V: TRBV28; size: NA; D: NA; J: TRBJ2-7; DNA: TGTGCCAGCACTACGGCGGGCGTCTACGAGCAGTACTTC; CDR3: CASTTAGVYEQYF
V: TRBV5-6; size: once; D: NA; J: TRBJ1-5; DNA: TGTGCCAGCAGCTTGAGTCATAGCAATCAGCCCCAGCATTTT; CDR3: CASSLSHSNQPQHF
V: TRBV27; size: NA; D: TRBD2; J: TRBJ2-1; DNA: TGTGCCAGCACCACCGGGACTAGCGGATACAATGAGCAGTTCTTC; CDR3: CASTTGTSGYNEQFF
V: TRBV5-1; size: NA; D: NA; J: TRBJ2-7; DNA: TGCGCCAGCAGCGAGGGTTACGAGCAGTACTTC; CDR3: CASSEGYEQYF
V: TRBV10-1; size: NA; D: NA; J: TRBJ2-3; DNA: TGCGCCAGCAGTGAGCTCGCGGACACAGATACGCAGTATTTT; CDR3: CASSELADTDTQYF
V: TRBV9; size: NA; D: TRBD2; J: TRBJ2-7; DNA: TGTGCCAGCAGCGTAGAGTGGACTAGCGACTACGAGCAGTACTTC; CDR3: CASSVEWTSDYEQYF
V: TRBV30; size: NA; D: NA; J: TRBJ2-7; DNA: TGTGCCTGTCAGGGACGAGCCTACGAGCAGTACTTC; CDR3: CACQGRAYEQYF
V: TRBV7-9; size: NA; D: NA; J: TRBJ2-1; DNA: TGTGCCAGCAGCCGCGTCGGCGGCGTGGATGAGCAGTTCTTC; CDR3: CASSRVGGVDEQFF
V: TRBV19; size: NA; D: NA; J: TRBJ1-1; DNA: TGTGCCAGTAGTATAGCTCCCCGCGCGGGGTACACTGAAGCTTTCTTT; CDR3: CASSIAPRAGYTEAFF
V: TRBV19; size: NA; D: TRBD2; J: TRBJ2-1; DNA: TGTGCCAGTGGGGGGGCTAGCGGGAGGGCAGCCTACAATGAGCAGTTCTTC; CDR3: CASGGASGRAAYNEQFF
V: TRBV30; size: few; D: NA; J: TRBJ2-7; DNA: TGTGCCTGGAGTGTAGGGGCCCTAAGCTCCTACGAGCAGTACTTC; CDR3: CAWSVGALSSYEQYF
V: TRBV27; size: NA; D: NA; J: TRBJ2-3; DNA: TGTGCCAGCAGTCGACCCACAGATACGCAGTATTTT; CDR3: CASSRPTDTQYF